Presented here are 5 T cell receptor beta chains from one specimen sequenced in a study of blood T cell repertoires in COVID-19. Sequencing was performed with immunoSEQ multiplex PCR; in TCRdb, only in-frame clones are kept and a portion is missing. The sample gives under 200,000 clones, 88% of which show up once; 6.5% to 8.5% is in the top ten. The sequenced sample was PBMCs or T cells enriched from blood (not recorded which). Receptors were obtained from a woman aged 50 to 65 who had recovered from COVID-19.

CDR3 in amino acids: CASSYTRNTEAFF. The CDR3, as DNA: TGTGCCAGCAGTTACACCAGGAACACTGAAGCTTTCTTT. This rearrangement joins TRBV6-5 to TRBJ1-1; no reliable D call. CDR3 length: 13 amino acids. The V and J ends lost 2 bases and 1 base respectively, with 5 bases between them. CDR1 MNHEY and CDR2 SVGAGI come from the germline V gene.

V gene TRBV27 combines with J gene TRBJ2-7; tentative D call: TRBD1 (7 bases). The CDR3 has 15 residues. Per germline, CDR1 MNHEY and CDR2 SMNVEV (reference sequence). Trimming pared 6 bases from V and 0 bases from J, leaving 15 bases between. CDR3 amino acids: CASSRGTASSYEQYF. For the CDR3, the DNA is TGTGCCAGCAGCCGGGGGACAGCCAGCTCCTACGAGCAGTACTTC.

This clone was recorded once. The rearrangement uses TRBV4-2 and TRBJ2-2; weak D call: TRBD2 (5 bases). CDR1 is LGHNA, CDR2 YNFKEQ, per germline. CDR3 length equals 16 residues. Trimming took off 2 bases at V and 7 bases at J, with 17 bases between the two ends. CDR3 sequence: CASSQIGRGESGELFF. The CDR3 bases are TGTGCCAGCAGCCAAATCGGCCGGGGTGAAAGCGGGGAGCTGTTTTTT.

This clone was counted between two and nine times. V usage is TRBV19 and J usage is TRBJ1-1; a possible D gene is TRBD1 (5 bases). Germline CDR1 LNHDA, CDR2 SQIVND (reference sequence). The CDR3 totals 16 residues. The germline V and J ends were trimmed by 6 bases and 2 bases, with 19 bases remaining between them. The CDR3 sequence is CASSPLQAMLNTEAFF. As DNA, the CDR3 is TGTGCCAGTAGCCCATTACAGGCCATGTTAAACACTGAAGCTTTCTTT. Filled out from reference TRBV19 and TRBJ1-1, the complete variable domain reads DGGITQSPKYLFRKEGQNVTLSCEQNLNHDAMYWYRQDPGQGLRLIYYSQIVNDFQKGDIAEGYSVSREKKESFPLTVTSAQKNPTAFYLCASSPLQAMLNTEAFFGQGTRLTVV.

The chain recombines TRBV5-4 with TRBJ2-7; the match to TRBD2 covers 10 bases. The ends lost 6 bases at V and 6 bases at J; junction bases unmatched: 15. The CDR3 contains 16 residues. Germline values: CDR1 SGHNT, CDR2 YYREEE (reference sequence). The CDR3 sequence is CASTTLGLAGGTEQYF. For the CDR3, the DNA is TGTGCCAGCACCACCCTGGGCTTAGCGGGGGGTACCGAGCAGTACTTC.